The rows below give T cell receptor beta chains drawn from one sample of a study of T cells after somatic rescue of genetic block. Assay: immunoSEQ multiplex PCR; the TCRdb copy retains only in-frame clones and omits some. The sample carries about 67,000 clones, 92% recorded once. Material for sequencing was peripheral blood mononuclear cells (PBMCs). The receptors were sampled from a man aged 40-49 years. Each CDR3 is given with its conserved first and last residue. Fields, in order: J gene, clone size, V gene, D gene, CDR3 DNA, CDR3 protein. The D gene is left open where the match is weak. Rows may omit the clone size; those that give it use once, few, many or a size class.

>TRBJ2-5|NA|TRBV27|NA
TGTGCCAGCAGGGGACTGCAAGAGACCCAGTACTTC
CASRGLQETQYF
>TRBJ2-3|NA|TRBV5-1|TRBD2
TGCGCCAGCAGCTTGGCTGGCGGGGGAAGTATGGATACGCAGTATTTT
CASSLAGGGSMDTQYF
>TRBJ1-4|NA|TRBV5-6|NA
TGTGCCAGCAGCCCGGGGCGGACTAATGAAAAACTGTTTTTT
CASSPGRTNEKLFF
>TRBJ2-5|NA|TRBV6-6|TRBD2
TGTGCCACCACGGGAGGGCGGGGCCAAGAGACCCAGTACTTC
CATTGGRGQETQYF
>TRBJ1-5|NA|TRBV28|NA
TGTGCCAGCAGTTTATCCCCGTGGCGGCGGGAGCGCGATCAGCCCCAGCATTTT
CASSLSPWRRERDQPQHF
>TRBJ1-1|NA|TRBV18|NA
TGTGCCAGCTCACGACCAAACACTGAAGCTTTCTTT
CASSRPNTEAFF
>TRBJ2-5|NA|TRBV18|NA
TGTGCCAGCTCACACGGCAGGGGTGCTTTAGTCCAAGAGACCCAGTACTTC
CASSHGRGALVQETQYF
>TRBJ2-1|NA|TRBV19|TRBD1
TGTGCCAGTAGAGAAGACAGGGGCCCGGACTACAATGAGCAGTTCTTC
CASREDRGPDYNEQFF
>TRBJ2-6|NA|TRBV14|NA
TGTGCCAGCAGCCAGGGCGGATACTCTGGGGCCAACGTCCTGACTTTC
CASSQGGYSGANVLTF
>TRBJ2-7|NA|TRBV5-4|NA
TGTGCCAGCAGCTTGGACAGGGTGAGCTCCTACGAGCAGTACTTC
CASSLDRVSSYEQYF
>TRBJ2-7|NA|TRBV19|TRBD1
TGTGCCAGTAGTTTCGGACAGGGCTACGAGCAGTACTTC
CASSFGQGYEQYF
>TRBJ2-7|NA|TRBV23-1|NA
TGCGCCAGCAGTCAGACACGACCCTCCTACGAGCAGTACTTC
CASSQTRPSYEQYF
>TRBJ1-1|NA|TRBV5-4|NA
TGTGCCAGCAGCTTAGGCGCGGGTATGGGCACTGAAGCTTTCTTT
CASSLGAGMGTEAFF
>TRBJ1-2|few|TRBV29-1|NA
TGCAGCGTTACCGCAGACGATGGCTACACCTTC
CSVTADDGYTF
>TRBJ2-1|NA|TRBV9|TRBD2
TGTGCCAGCAGCCCTAGCGGGAGGAATTACAATGAGCAGTTCTTC
CASSPSGRNYNEQFF
>TRBJ1-1|NA|TRBV4-2|NA
TGTGCCAGCAGCCCAAAGGGGCGGGAGGACACTGAAGCTTTCTTT
CASSPKGREDTEAFF
>TRBJ1-5|NA|TRBV15|NA
TGTGCCACCAGCAGAGATCGGGGTAGCAATCAGCCCCAGCATTTT
CATSRDRGSNQPQHF
>TRBJ1-6|NA|TRBV28|NA
NA
CASSFGAGGSPLHF
>TRBJ2-2|NA|TRBV13|NA
TGTGCCAGCAGCCCACGGGCTATGGGACTCACTAACACCGGGGAGCTGTTTTTT
CASSPRAMGLTNTGELFF
>TRBJ2-3|NA|TRBV10-3|NA
TGTGCCATCAGTGAGCCTCTGGGGGAGTCGGGCACAGATACGCAGTATTTT
CAISEPLGESGTDTQYF
>TRBJ1-4|NA|TRBV5-4|TRBD1
TGTGCCAGCAGCTTGTGGGTGGGACAGGGGGCTAAAAAACTGTTTTTT
CASSLWVGQGAKKLFF
>TRBJ1-1|NA|TRBV7-6|NA
TGTGCCAGCAGCTTAGGTCTGGGCGGCACTGAAGCTTTCTTT
CASSLGLGGTEAFF
>TRBJ1-2|NA|TRBV19|NA
TGTGCCAGTAGTATGGGGGCAGCTAACTATGGCTACACTTTC
CASSMGAANYGYTF
>TRBJ1-2|NA|TRBV30|TRBD1
TGTGCCTGGAGTGTGACAGGGGGCTGGGTTGGCTACACCTTC
CAWSVTGGWVGYTF
>TRBJ2-1|NA|TRBV7-2|NA
TGTGCCAGCAGCATCCGGAGGGCCGGGTCCTACAATGAGCAGTTCTTC
CASSIRRAGSYNEQFF
>TRBJ2-3|NA|TRBV6-6|TRBD1
TGTGCCAGCAGCTACCGGGACAGGGCCACAGATACGCAGTATTTT
CASSYRDRATDTQYF
>TRBJ1-2|NA|TRBV6-1|NA
TGTGCCACCGACCTGCGGGGCTCCTATGGCTACACCTTC
CATDLRGSYGYTF